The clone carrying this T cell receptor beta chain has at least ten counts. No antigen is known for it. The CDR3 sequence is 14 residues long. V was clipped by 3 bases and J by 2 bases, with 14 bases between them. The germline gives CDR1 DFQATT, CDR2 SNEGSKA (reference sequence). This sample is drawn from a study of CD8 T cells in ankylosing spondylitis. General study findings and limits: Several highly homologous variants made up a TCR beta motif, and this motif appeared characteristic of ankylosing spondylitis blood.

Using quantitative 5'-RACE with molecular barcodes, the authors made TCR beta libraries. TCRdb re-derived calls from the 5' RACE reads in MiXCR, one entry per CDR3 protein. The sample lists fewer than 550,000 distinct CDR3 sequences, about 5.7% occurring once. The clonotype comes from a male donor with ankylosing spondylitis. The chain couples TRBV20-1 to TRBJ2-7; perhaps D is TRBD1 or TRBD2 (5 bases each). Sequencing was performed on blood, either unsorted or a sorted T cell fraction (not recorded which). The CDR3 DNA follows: TGCAGTGCTAGCCGGCAGGGAGTCCCCTACGAGCAGTACTTC. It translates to CSASRQGVPYEQYF.